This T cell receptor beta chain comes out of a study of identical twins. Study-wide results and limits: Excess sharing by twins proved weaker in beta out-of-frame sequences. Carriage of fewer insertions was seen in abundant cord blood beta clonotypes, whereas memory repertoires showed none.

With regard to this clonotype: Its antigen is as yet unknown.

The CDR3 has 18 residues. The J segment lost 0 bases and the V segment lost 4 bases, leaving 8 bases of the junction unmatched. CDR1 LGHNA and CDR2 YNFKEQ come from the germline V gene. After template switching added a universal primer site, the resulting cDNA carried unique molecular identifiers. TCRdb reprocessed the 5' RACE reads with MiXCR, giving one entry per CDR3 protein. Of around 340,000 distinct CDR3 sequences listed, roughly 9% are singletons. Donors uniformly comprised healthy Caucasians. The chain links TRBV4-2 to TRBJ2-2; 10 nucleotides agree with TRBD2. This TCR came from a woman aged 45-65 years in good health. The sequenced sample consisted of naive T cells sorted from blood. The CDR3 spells CASSLILAGGANTGELFF. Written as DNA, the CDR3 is TGTGCCAGCAGCCTTATCTTAGCGGGAGGCGCGAACACCGGGGAGCTGTTTTTT.